This TCR beta chain was captured by sequencing in a study of blood T cell repertoires in COVID-19. Study-level background: Collection of acute and convalescent COVID-19 samples took place in the United States, Italy and Spain. The analysed material was cDNA or gDNA that came from T cells, B-cell-depleted T cells, or PBMCs.

The length of the CDR3 is 16 residues. V dropped 5 bases and J dropped 1; count of bases not matched to a gene: 10. Germline CDR1 and CDR2: MGHRA and YSYEKL. Study processing details: Quantification of nucleated cells was approximated via reference gene primer amplification. Method: immunoSEQ multiplex PCR; TCRdb's copy keeps in-frame clones and lacks some. V and J calls and clone size are as listed in that table; D and trimming were resolved from the DNA. The sample includes 250,000 or so clones, about 70% of them seen just once. This receptor was obtained from a woman of 80 years or more with acute or convalescent COVID-19. The chain links TRBV4-1 to TRBJ1-1; 7 nucleotides agree with TRBD1. The sequencing input was peripheral blood. CDR3 in amino acids: CASSWMPGQKNTEAFF. The CDR3 nucleotides read TGCGCCAGCAGCTGGATGCCGGGACAGAAGAACACTGAAGCTTTCTTT.